This paragraph reports one T cell receptor beta chain. These data belong to a study of blood T cell repertoires in COVID-19. Turning to the study itself: Spain, Italy and the United States supplied samples that represented acute and convalescent COVID-19. PBMCs, B-cell-depleted T cells, or T cells were the source of the cDNA or gDNA that made up the material.

The CDR3 totals 13 residues. The germline V gene has CDR1 MNHEY and CDR2 SVGAGI. Trimming pared 10 bases from V and 3 bases from J, leaving 15 bases between. Original analysis: Reference gene primer amplification yielded estimated nucleated cell counts. Clones were read by immunoSEQ multiplex PCR, and TCRdb kept only the in-frame ones, dropping some. V and J calls and clone size follow that table, whereas D and trimming were derived from the DNA. The table includes 85,000 to 120,000 clones, about four fifths detected once. This chain joins TRBV6-5 and TRBJ2-5; a possible D gene is TRBD2 (5 bases). Sequences were obtained from peripheral blood. The TCR sequence derives from a woman in her sixties or seventies with acute or convalescent COVID-19. The CDR3 DNA reads as TGTGCCACCAAAGAGGGCATTAAAGAGACCCAGTACTTC. Its translation: CATKEGIKETQYF.